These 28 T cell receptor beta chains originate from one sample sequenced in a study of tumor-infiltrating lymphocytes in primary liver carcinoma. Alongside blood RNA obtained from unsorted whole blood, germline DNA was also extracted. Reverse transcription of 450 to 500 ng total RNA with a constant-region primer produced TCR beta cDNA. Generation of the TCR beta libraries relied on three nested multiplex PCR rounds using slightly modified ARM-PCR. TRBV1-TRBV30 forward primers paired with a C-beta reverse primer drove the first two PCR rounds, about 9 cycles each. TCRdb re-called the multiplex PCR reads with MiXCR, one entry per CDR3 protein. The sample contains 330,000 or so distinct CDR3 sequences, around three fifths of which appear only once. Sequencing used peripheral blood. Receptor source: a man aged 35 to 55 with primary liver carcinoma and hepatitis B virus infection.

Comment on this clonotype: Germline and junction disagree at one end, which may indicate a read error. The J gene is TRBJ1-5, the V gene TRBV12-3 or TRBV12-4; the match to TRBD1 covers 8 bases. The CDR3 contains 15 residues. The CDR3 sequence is CVSSRQGIDNQPQHF. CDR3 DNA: TGTGTCAGCAGTAGACAGGGGATCGACAATCAGCCCCAGCATTTT.

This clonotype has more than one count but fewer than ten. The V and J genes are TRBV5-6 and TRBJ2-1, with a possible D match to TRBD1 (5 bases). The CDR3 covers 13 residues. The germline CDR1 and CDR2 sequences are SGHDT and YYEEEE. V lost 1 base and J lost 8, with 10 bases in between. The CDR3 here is CASSLQGSYEQFF. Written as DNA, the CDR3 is TGTGCCAGCAGCTTGCAGGGAAGTTATGAGCAGTTCTTC. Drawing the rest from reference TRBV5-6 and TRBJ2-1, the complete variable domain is DAGVTQSPTHLIKTRGQQVTLRCSPKSGHDTVSWYQQALGQGPQFIFQYYEEEERQRGNFPDRFSGHQFPNYSSELNVNALLLGDSALYLCASSLQGSYEQFFGPGTRLTVL.

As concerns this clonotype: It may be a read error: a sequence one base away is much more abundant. The CDR3 protein is CDSSEPGQGLMNTEAFF. In nucleotides, the CDR3 is TGTGACAGCAGTGAACCGGGACAGGGACTTATGAACACTGAAGCTTTCTTT. The chain employs TRBV12-3 or TRBV12-4 and TRBJ1-1; the match to TRBD1 covers 9 bases. CDR3 length: 17 residues.

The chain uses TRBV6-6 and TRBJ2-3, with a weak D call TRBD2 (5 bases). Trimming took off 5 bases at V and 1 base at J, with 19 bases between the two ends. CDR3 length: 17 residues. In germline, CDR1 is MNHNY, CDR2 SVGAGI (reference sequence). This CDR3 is CASSPPRGREGTDTQYF. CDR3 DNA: TGTGCCAGCAGTCCCCCTCGTGGGAGAGAGGGCACAGATACGCAGTATTTT.

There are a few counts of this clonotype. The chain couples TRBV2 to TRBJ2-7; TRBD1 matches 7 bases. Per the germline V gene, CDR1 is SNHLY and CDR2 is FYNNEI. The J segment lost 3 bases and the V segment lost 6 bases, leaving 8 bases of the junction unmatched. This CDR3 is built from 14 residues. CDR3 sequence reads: CASSRGQTFYEQYF. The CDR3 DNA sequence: TGTGCCAGCAGCCGGGGACAGACTTTCTACGAGCAGTACTTC.

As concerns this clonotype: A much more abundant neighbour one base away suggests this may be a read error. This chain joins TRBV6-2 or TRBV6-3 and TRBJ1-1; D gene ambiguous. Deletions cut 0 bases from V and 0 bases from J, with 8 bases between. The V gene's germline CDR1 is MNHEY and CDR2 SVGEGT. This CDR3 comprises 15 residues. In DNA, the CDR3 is TGTGCCAGCAGTTACTCGCGAAGAATGAACACTGAAGCTTTCTTT. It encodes CASSYSRRMNTEAFF.

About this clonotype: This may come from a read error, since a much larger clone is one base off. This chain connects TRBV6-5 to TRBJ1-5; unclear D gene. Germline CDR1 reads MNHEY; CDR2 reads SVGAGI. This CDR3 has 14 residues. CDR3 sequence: CVSKSDYFNQPQHF. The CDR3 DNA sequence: TGTGTCAGCAAGTCCGACTATTTCAATCAGCCCCAGCATTTT.

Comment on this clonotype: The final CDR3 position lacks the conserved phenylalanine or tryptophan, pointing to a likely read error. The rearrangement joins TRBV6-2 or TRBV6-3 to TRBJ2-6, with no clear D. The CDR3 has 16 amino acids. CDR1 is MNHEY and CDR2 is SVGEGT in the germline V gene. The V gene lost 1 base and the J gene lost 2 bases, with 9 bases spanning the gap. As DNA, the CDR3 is TGTGCCAGCAGTTACTTGGGGTTGGCTGGGGCCAACGTCCTGACTCTC. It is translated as CASSYLGLAGANVLTL.

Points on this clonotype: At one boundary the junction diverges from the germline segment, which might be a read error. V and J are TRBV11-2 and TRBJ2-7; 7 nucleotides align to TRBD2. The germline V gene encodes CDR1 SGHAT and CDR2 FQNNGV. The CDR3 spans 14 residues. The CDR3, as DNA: TGTGCCGGCAGCTTAGAGTTCGGGGGGTACGAGCAGTACTTT. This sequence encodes CAGSLEFGGYEQYF.

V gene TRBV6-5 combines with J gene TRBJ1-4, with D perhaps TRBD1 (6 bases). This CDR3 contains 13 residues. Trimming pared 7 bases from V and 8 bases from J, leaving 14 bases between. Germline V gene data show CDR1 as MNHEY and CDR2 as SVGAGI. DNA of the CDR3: TGTGCCAGCAAACGGGGGGCCGGAGAAAAACTGTTTTTT. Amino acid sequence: CASKRGAGEKLFF.

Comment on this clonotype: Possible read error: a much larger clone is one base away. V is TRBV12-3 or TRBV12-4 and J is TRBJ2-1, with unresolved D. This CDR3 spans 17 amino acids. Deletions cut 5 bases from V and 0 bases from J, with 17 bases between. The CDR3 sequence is CASSAYQDLNSYNEQFF. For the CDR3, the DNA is TGTGCCAGCAGTGCCTACCAGGATCTAAACTCCTACAATGAGCAGTTCTTC.

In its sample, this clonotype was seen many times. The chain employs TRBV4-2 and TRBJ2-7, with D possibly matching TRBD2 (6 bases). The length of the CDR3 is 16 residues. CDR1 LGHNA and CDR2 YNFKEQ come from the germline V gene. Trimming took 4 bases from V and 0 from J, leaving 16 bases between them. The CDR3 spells CASSLQGLPSSYEQYF. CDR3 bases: TGTGCCAGCAGCCTTCAGGGACTTCCGAGCTCCTACGAGCAGTACTTC.

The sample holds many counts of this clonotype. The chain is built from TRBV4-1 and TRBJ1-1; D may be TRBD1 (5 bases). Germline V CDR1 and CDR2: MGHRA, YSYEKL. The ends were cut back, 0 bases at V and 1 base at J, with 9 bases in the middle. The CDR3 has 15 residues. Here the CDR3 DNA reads TGCGCCAGCAGCCAAGAAGGGACGGCGAACACTGAAGCTTTCTTT. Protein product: CASSQEGTANTEAFF.

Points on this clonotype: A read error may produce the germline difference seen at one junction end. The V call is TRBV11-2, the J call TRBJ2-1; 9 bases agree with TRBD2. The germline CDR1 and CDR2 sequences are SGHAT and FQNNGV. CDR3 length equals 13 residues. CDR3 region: CASSYGTSKTVVF. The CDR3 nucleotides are TGTGCCAGCAGCTACGGGACTAGCAAAACTGTGGTCTTC. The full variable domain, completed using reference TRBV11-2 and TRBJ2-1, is EAGVAQSPRYKIIEKRQSVAFWCNPISGHATLYWYQQILGQGPKLLIQFQNNGVVDDSQLPKDRFSAERLKGVDSTLKIQPAKLEDSAVYLCASSYGTSKTVVFGPGTRLTVL.

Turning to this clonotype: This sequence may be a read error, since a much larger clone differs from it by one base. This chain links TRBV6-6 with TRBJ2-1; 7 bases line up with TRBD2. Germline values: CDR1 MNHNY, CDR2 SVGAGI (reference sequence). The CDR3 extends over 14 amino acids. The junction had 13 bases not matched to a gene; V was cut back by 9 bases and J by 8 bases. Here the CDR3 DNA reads TGTGCCAGTAAGCCCTGGCGGGAGTACGATGAGCAGTTCTTC. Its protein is CASKPWREYDEQFF.

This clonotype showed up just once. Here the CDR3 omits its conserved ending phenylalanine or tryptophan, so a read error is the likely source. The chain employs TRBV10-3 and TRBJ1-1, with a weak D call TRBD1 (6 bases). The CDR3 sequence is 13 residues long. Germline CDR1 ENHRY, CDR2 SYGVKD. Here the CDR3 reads CATSVQGNTEAFL. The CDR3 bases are TGTGCCACCAGTGTACAGGGTAACACTGAAGCTTTCCTT.

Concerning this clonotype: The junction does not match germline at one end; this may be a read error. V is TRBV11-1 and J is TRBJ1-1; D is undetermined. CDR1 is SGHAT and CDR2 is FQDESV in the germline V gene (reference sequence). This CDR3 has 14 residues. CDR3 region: CASILFNLNTEAFF. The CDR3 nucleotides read TGTGCCAGCATCTTATTCAATTTGAACACTGAAGCTTTCTTT.

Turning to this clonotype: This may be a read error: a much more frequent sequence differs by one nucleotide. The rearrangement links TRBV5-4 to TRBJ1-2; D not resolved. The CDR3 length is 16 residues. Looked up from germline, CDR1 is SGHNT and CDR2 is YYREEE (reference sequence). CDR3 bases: TGTGCCAGCAGCTTCTTTAGTACTTTCAGCCCCTATGACTACACCTTC. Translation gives CASSFFSTFSPYDYTF.

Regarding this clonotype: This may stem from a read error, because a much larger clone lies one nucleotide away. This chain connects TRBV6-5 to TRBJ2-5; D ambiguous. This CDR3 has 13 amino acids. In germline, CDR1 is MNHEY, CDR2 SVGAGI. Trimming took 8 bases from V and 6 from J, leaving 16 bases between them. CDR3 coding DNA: TGTGCCAGCGGTCACGGAGAGTTCAAGACCCAGTACTTC. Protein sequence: CASGHGEFKTQYF.

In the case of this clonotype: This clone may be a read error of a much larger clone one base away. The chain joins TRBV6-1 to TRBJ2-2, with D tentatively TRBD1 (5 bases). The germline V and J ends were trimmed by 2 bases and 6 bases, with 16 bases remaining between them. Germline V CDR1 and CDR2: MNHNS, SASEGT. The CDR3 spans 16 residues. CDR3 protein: CASSERRGRVSGELFF. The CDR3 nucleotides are TGTGCCAGCAGTGAAAGAAGGGGCAGGGTGTCCGGGGAGCTGTTTTTT.

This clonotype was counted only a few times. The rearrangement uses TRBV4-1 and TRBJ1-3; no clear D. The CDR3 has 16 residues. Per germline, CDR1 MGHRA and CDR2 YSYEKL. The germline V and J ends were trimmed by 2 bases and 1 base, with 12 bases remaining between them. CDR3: CASSQPRLISGNTIYF. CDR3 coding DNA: TGCGCCAGCAGCCAACCGCGACTGATTTCTGGAAACACCATATATTTT.

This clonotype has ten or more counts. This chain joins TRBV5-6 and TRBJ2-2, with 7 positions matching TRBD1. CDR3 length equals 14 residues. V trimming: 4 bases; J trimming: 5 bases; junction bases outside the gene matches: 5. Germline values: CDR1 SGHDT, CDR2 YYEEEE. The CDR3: CASSGGQPTGELFF. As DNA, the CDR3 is TGTGCCAGCAGCGGGGGACAGCCGACCGGGGAGCTGTTTTTT. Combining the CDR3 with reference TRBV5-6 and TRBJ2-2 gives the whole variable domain DAGVTQSPTHLIKTRGQQVTLRCSPKSGHDTVSWYQQALGQGPQFIFQYYEEEERQRGNFPDRFSGHQFPNYSSELNVNALLLGDSALYLCASSGGQPTGELFFGEGSRLTVL.

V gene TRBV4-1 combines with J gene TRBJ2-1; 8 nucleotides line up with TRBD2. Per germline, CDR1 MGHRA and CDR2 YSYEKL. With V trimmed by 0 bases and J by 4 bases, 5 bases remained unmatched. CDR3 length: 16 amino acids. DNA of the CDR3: TGCGCCAGCAGCCAAGATCCGGCTAGCGGGTACAATGAGCAGTTCTTC. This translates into CASSQDPASGYNEQFF.

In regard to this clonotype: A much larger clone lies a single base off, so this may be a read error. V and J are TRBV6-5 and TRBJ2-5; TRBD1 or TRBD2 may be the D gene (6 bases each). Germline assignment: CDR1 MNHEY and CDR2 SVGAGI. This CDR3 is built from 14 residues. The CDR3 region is CGSSYSWGAETQYF. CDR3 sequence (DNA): TGTGGCAGCAGTTACTCCTGGGGGGCTGAGACCCAGTACTTC.

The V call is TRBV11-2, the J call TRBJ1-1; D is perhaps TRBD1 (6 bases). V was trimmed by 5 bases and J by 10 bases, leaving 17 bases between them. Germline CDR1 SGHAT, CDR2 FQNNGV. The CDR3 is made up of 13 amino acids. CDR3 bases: TGTGCCAGCAGCGCCAGGGGTTACATTGGAGCTTTCTTT. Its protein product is CASSARGYIGAFF.

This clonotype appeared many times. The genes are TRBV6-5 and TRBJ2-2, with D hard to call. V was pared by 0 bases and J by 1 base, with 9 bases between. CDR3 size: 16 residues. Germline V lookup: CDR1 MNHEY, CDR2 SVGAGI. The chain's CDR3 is CASSYSGFRNTGELFF. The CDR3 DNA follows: TGTGCCAGCAGTTACTCAGGATTCAGGAACACCGGGGAGCTGTTTTTT.

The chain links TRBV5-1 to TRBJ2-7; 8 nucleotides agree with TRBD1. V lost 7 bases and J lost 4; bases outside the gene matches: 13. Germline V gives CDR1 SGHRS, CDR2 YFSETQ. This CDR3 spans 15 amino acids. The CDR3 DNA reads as TGCGCCAGCCAGCCCGACGGACAGGGAAGGTACGAGCAGTACTTC. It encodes CASQPDGQGRYEQYF.

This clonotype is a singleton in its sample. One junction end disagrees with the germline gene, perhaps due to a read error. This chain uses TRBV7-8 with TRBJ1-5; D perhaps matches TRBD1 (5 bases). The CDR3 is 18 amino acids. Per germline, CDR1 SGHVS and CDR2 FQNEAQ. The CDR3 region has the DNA TGTGGCAGCAGTTTAGTTGTCAGGGTAATTTCAAGCAATCAGCCCCAGCATTTT. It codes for CGSSLVVRVISSNQPQHF.